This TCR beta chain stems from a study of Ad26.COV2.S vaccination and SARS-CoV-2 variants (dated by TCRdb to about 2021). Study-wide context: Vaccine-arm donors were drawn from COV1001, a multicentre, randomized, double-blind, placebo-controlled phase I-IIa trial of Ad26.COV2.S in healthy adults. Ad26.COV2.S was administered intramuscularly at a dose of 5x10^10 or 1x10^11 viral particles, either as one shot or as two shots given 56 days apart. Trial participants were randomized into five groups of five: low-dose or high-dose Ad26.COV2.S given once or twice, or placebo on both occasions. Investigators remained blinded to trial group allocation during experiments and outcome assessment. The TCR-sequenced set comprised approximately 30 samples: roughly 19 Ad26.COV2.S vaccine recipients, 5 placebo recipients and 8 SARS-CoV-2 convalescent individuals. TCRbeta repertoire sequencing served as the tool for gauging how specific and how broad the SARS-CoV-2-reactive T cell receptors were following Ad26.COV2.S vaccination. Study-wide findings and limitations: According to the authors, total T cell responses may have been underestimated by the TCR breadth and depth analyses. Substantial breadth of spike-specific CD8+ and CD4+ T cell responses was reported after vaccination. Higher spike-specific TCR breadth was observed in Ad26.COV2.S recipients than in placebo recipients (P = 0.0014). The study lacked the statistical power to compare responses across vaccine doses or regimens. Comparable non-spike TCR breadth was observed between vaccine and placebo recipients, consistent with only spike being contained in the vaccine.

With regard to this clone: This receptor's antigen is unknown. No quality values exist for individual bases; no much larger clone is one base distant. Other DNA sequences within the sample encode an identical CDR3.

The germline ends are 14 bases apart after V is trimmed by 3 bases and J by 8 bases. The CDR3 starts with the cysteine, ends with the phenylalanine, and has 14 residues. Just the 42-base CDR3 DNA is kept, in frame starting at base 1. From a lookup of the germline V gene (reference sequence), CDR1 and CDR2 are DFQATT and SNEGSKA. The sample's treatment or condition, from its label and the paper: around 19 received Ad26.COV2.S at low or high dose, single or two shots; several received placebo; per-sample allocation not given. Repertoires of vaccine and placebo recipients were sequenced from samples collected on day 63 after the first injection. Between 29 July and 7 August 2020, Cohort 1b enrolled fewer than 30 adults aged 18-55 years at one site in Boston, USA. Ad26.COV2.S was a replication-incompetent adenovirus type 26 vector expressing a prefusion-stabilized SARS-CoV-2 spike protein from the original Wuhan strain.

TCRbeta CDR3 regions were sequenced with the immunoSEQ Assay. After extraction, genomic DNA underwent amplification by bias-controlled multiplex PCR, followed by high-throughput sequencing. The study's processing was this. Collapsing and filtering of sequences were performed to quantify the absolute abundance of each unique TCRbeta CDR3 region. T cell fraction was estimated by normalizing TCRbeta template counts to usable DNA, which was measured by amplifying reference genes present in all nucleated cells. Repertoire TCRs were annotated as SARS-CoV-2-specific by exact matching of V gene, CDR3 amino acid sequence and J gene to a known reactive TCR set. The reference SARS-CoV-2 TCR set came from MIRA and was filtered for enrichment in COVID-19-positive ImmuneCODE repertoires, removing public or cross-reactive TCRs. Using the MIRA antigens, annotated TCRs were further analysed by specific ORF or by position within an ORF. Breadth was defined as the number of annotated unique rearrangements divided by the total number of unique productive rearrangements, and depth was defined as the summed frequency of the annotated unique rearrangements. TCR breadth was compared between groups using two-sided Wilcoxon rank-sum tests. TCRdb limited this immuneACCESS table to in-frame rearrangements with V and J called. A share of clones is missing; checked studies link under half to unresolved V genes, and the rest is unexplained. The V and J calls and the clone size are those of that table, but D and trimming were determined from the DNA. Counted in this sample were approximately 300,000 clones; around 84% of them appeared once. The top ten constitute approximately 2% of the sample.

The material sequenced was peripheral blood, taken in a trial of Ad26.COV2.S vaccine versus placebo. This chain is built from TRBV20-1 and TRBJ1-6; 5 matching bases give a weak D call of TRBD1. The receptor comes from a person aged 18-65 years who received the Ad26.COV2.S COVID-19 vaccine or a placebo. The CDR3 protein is CSASLGDRDSPLHF. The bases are TGCAGTGCTAGTTTAGGGGACCGCGATTCACCCCTCCACTTT.